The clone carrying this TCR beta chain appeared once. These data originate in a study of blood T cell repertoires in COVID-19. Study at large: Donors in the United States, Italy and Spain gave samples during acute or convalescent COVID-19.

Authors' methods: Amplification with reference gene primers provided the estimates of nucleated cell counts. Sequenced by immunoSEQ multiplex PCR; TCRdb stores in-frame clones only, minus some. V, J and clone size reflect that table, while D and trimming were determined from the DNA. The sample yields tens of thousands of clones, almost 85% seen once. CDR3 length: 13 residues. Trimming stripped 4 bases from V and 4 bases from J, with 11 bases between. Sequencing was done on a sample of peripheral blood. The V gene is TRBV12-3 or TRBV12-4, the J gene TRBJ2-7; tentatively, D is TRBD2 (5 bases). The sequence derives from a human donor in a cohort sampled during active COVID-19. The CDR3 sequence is CASSWAGGYEQYF. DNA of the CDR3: TGTGCCAGCAGTTGGGCTGGCGGGTACGAGCAGTACTTC.